Below are 19 T cell receptor beta chains sequenced from a single sample in a study of shared clonotypes between healthy human individuals. Method: immunoSEQ multiplex PCR; TCRdb's copy keeps in-frame clones and lacks some. This table has about 1.5 million clones, 95% to 99% appearing once. Sequencing was performed on naive CD4+ T cells sorted from blood. Subset of the sample: CD45RA+ positively selected. These receptors were taken from a man aged 25-45 years in good health.

The genes are TRBV5-1 and TRBJ2-7, with D unclear. V lost 6 bases to trimming and J lost 0 bases, with 13 bases between them. The CDR3 consists of 14 residues. Germline CDR1 reads SGHRS; CDR2 reads YFSETQ. CDR3 residues: CASNQDQISYEQYF. The CDR3 nucleotides read TGCGCCAGCAACCAGGACCAGATCTCCTACGAGCAGTACTTC. The variable domain in full, completed from reference TRBV5-1 and TRBJ2-7, reads KAGVTQTPRYLIKTRGQQVTLSCSPISGHRSVSWYQQTPGQGLQFLFEYFSETQRNKGNFPGRFSGRQFSNSRSEMNVSTLELGDSALYLCASNQDQISYEQYFGPGTRLTVT.

The genes are TRBV7-2 and TRBJ2-2; possible D gene TRBD2, 6 bases. This CDR3 is 13 amino acids long. V dropped 5 bases and J dropped 6 bases, with 10 bases sitting between them. Germline CDR1 is SGHTA and CDR2 is FQGNSA. The CDR3: CASSAGGAGELFF. In DNA, the CDR3 is TGTGCCAGCAGCGCCGGGGGAGCCGGGGAGCTGTTTTTT.

This sequence joins TRBV7-4 and TRBJ2-3; 9 bases map to TRBD2. Germline CDR1 reads SGHVT; CDR2 reads SQSDAQ. The V and J ends lost 5 bases and 3 bases, in that order; junction bases with no gene match: 12. The CDR3 runs to 17 residues. In DNA, the CDR3 is TGTGCCAGCAGCCCTGTAGCGGGAGCGTGGTCAACAGATACGCAGTATTTT. This gives the protein CASSPVAGAWSTDTQYF.

The CDR3 DNA reads TGTGCCAGTAGTGAGGGAGCACCAGGGGTGGGGGTGAATCAGCCCCAGCATTTT. It yields the protein CASSEGAPGVGVNQPQHF. The chain is built from TRBV19 and TRBJ1-5; tentative D call: TRBD1 (6 bases). Germline CDR1 is LNHDA and CDR2 is SQIVND (reference sequence). The CDR3 is 18 residues long. Between the trimmed V and J ends, which lost 5 bases and 4 bases, there was a span of 24 bases.

The chain uses TRBV18 and TRBJ2-7; D possibly corresponds to TRBD2 (6 bases). V lost 5 bases and J 6 bases, leaving 8 bases between the germline ends. CDR3 length: 11 residues. CDR1 is KGHSH, CDR2 LQKENI, per germline. CDR3 in amino acids: CASSFGSEQYF. The CDR3 bases are TGTGCCAGCTCATTCGGGAGCGAGCAGTACTTC.

This clone was observed a handful of times. The chain combines TRBV5-1 with TRBJ2-1, with 8 bases that match TRBD2. CDR3 length: 16 residues. Germline-derived CDR1 and CDR2 are SGHRS and YFSETQ. V lost 1 base, J lost 5 bases, and 8 bases stayed unmatched. The DNA for the CDR3 is TGCGCCAGCAGCTTGAGTACTGGACTAGCCCACAATGAGCAGTTCTTC. Amino acid sequence: CASSLSTGLAHNEQFF.

The rearrangement uses TRBV6-5 and TRBJ2-7, with D tentatively TRBD2 (6 bases). In germline, CDR1 is MNHEY, CDR2 SVGAGI. The CDR3 spans 13 residues. Trimming pared 6 bases from V and 7 bases from J, leaving 16 bases between. CDR3 residues: CASRGGLGKEQYF. The CDR3 DNA reads as TGTGCCAGCAGGGGGGGATTAGGTAAAGAGCAGTACTTC.

The rearrangement joins TRBV5-1 to TRBJ2-5; tentative D call: TRBD2 (5 bases). This CDR3 spans 15 amino acids. V dropped 4 bases and J dropped 4 bases, with 17 bases sitting between them. CDR1 is SGHRS, CDR2 YFSETQ, per germline. CDR3 DNA sequence: TGCGCCAGCAGCCGAGACTACCCCACAAGAGAGACCCAGTACTTC. This translates into CASSRDYPTRETQYF.

The chain employs TRBV4-1 and TRBJ1-5, with 7 bases lining up with TRBD1. Trimming cost V 4 bases and J 6 bases; bases outside gene matches: 9. Germline CDR1 is MGHRA and CDR2 is YSYEKL. The CDR3 is 15 residues long. The CDR3 nucleotides read TGCGCCAGCAGCCCAGGGGACAGCCTAAGTCAGCCCCAGCATTTT. Its protein is CASSPGDSLSQPQHF.

This chain joins TRBV5-4 and TRBJ2-7; 8 bases agree with TRBD1. The V and J ends lost 4 bases and 7 bases, in that order; junction bases with no gene match: 13. This CDR3 is 15 amino acids long. Per the germline V gene, CDR1 is SGHNT and CDR2 is YYREEE (reference sequence). The CDR3 nucleotides read TGTGCCAGCAGCCCGTCGACAGGGGAAGTCTGGGAGCAGTACTTC. Amino acid sequence: CASSPSTGEVWEQYF.

V usage is TRBV14 and J usage is TRBJ2-2; no clear D gene. V lost 6 bases and J 0 bases, leaving 11 bases between the germline ends. Germline-derived CDR1 and CDR2 are SGHDN and FVKESK. The CDR3 loop spans 15 amino acids. DNA for the CDR3: TGTGCCAGCAGTGCAATCGGATCGAACACCGGGGAGCTGTTTTTT. It encodes CASSAIGSNTGELFF.

This clone showed up just a few times. The sample contains more than one DNA sequence encoding this CDR3. The chain carries TRBV14 and TRBJ2-7; D is undetermined. Trimming cost V 3 bases and J 2 bases, with 5 bases left between them. Germline loops: CDR1 SGHDN, CDR2 FVKESK. The CDR3 has 12 amino acids. The CDR3 here is CASSHSPYEQYF. CDR3 DNA sequence: TGTGCCAGCAGCCATTCCCCCTACGAGCAGTACTTC.

V usage is TRBV4-3 and J usage is TRBJ2-7, with D perhaps matching TRBD1 (5 bases). The germline CDR1 and CDR2 sequences are LGHNA and YSLEER. V gave up 3 bases and J gave up 3 bases, with 18 bases separating them. This CDR3 region has 16 residues. CDR3 DNA: TGCGCCAGCAGCCATGACGGACAAGCAACATACTACGAGCAGTACTTC. Amino acid sequence: CASSHDGQATYYEQYF.

The chain couples TRBV11-2 to TRBJ2-1; no clear D gene. Germline-derived CDR1 and CDR2 are SGHAT and FQNNGV. Trimming removed 1 base from V and 4 bases from J, with 5 bases in between. CDR3 length equals 13 residues. CDR3 sequence: CASSLVRYNEQFF. DNA for the CDR3: TGTGCCAGCAGCTTAGTTCGGTACAATGAGCAGTTCTTC.

This chain links TRBV29-1 with TRBJ1-2; 8 positions agree with TRBD1. Losses at the gene ends were 4 bases for V and 2 bases for J; bases not matched to a gene: 6. The CDR3 sequence is 14 residues long. The germline V gene has CDR1 SQVTM and CDR2 ANQGSEA. The CDR3 here is CSVAPRQGNYGYTF. CDR3 nucleotides: TGCAGCGTTGCCCCACGACAGGGGAACTATGGCTACACCTTC.

The chain combines TRBV5-4 with TRBJ1-1, with TRBD1 identical over 7 bases. The junction had 12 bases not matched to a gene; V was cut back by 5 bases and J by 5 bases. CDR3 length: 15 residues. Germline CDR1 is SGHNT and CDR2 is YYREEE (reference sequence). The CDR3 bases are TGTGCCAGCAGTCCCCCCCAGGGGGTGGGGACTGAAGCTTTCTTT. Its protein product is CASSPPQGVGTEAFF.

This clone has a single count. The chain combines TRBV5-6 with TRBJ2-1; TRBD2 matches 12 bases. The J segment lost 7 bases and the V segment lost 4 bases, leaving 6 bases of the junction unmatched. The CDR3 loop spans 15 amino acids. Germline lookup yields CDR1 SGHDT and CDR2 YYEEEE. The CDR3 nucleotides read TGTGCCAGCAGCAACCTAGCGGGAGGGCCTAATGAGCAGTTCTTC. It is translated as CASSNLAGGPNEQFF. Filled out from reference TRBV5-6 and TRBJ2-1, the complete variable domain reads DAGVTQSPTHLIKTRGQQVTLRCSPKSGHDTVSWYQQALGQGPQFIFQYYEEEERQRGNFPDRFSGHQFPNYSSELNVNALLLGDSALYLCASSNLAGGPNEQFFGPGTRLTVL.

The V call is TRBV30, the J call TRBJ2-1; D remains unclear. CDR1 and CDR2 from the germline V gene are GTSNPN and SVGIG (reference sequence). Trimming stripped 2 bases from V and 10 bases from J, with 6 bases between. This CDR3 is built from 10 residues. This CDR3 is CAWSTPEQFF. The DNA of the CDR3 is TGTGCCTGGAGTACACCCGAGCAGTTCTTC.

The chain links TRBV19 to TRBJ1-4; D may be TRBD1 (6 bases). Germline V CDR1 and CDR2: LNHDA, SQIVND (reference sequence). Trimming stripped 11 bases from V and 6 bases from J, with 16 bases between. This CDR3 comprises 13 residues. DNA of the CDR3: TGTGCCTCCCACCGGAGGGGGGATGAAAAACTGTTTTTT. Its protein product is CASHRRGDEKLFF.